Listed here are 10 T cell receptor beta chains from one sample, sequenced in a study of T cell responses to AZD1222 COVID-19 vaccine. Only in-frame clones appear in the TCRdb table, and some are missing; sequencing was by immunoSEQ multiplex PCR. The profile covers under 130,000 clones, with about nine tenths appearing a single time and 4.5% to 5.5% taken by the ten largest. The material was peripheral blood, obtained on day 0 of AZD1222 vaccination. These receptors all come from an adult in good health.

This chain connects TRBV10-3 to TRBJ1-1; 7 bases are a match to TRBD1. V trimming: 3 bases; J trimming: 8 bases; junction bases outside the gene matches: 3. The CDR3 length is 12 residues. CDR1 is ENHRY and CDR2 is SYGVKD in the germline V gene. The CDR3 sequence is CAISDRDREAFF. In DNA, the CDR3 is TGTGCCATCAGTGACAGGGACAGAGAAGCTTTCTTT.

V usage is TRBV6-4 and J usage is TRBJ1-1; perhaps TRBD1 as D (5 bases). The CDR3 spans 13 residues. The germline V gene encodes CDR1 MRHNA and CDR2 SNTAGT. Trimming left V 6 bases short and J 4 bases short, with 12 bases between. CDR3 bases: TGTGCCAGCAGCGCAGGGAGGGCCACTGAAGCTTTCTTT. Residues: CASSAGRATEAFF.

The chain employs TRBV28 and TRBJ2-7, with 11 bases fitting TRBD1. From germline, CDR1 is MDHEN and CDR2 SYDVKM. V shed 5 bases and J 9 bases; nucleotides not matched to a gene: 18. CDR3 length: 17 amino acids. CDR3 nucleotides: TGTGCCAGCAGTCCTTGGACTCCTCGGACAGGGGGCAGCGGGCAGTACTTC. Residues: CASSPWTPRTGGSGQYF.

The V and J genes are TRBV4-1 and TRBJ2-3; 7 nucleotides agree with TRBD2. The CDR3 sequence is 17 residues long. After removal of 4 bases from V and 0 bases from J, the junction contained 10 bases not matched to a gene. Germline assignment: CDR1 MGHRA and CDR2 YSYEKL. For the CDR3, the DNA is TGCGCCAGCAGCCTCTGGGGAGGGCGCAAAAGCACAGATACGCAGTATTTT. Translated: CASSLWGGRKSTDTQYF.

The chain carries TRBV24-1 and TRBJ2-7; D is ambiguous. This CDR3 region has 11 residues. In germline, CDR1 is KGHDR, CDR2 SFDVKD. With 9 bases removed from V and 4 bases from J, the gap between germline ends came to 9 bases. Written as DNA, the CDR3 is TGTGCCACCGGGGAATTGTACGAGCAGTACTTC. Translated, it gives CATGELYEQYF.

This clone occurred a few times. CDR3 nucleotide sequence: TGCGCCAGCGGAAGCGCCGGGACAGCCGCTAACTATGGCTACACCTTC. Encoded protein: CASGSAGTAANYGYTF. The chain combines TRBV5-1 with TRBJ1-2; 7 bases are a match to TRBD1. Germline V CDR1 and CDR2: SGHRS, YFSETQ. The junction had 12 bases not matched to a gene; V was cut back by 7 bases and J by 0 bases. This CDR3 is built from 16 residues.

The CDR3 is CASSQGYRDLQPQHF. CDR3 sequence (DNA): TGCGCCAGCAGCCAAGGGTATCGGGATCTCCAGCCCCAGCATTTT. This chain joins TRBV4-1 and TRBJ1-5; D unresolved. The V end was cut by 1 base, the J end by 7 bases, with 14 bases between. Germline V gene lookup returns CDR1 MGHRA and CDR2 YSYEKL. CDR3 size: 15 residues.

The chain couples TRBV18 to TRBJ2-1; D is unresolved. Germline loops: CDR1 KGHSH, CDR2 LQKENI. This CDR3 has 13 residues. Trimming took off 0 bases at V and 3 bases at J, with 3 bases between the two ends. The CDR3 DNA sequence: TGTGCCAGCTCACCACCACTCTACAATGAGCAGTTCTTC. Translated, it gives CASSPPLYNEQFF.

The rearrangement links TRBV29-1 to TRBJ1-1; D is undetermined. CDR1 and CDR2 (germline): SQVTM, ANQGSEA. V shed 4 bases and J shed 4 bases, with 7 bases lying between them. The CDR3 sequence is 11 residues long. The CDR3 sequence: CSVGGGTEAFF. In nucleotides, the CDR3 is TGCAGCGTTGGGGGAGGCACTGAAGCTTTCTTT.

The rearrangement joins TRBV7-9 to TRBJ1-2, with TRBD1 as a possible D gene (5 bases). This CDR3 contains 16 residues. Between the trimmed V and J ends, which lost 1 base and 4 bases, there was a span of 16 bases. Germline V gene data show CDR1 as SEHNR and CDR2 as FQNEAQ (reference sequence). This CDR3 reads CASSLVGSGGFYGYTF. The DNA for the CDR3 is TGTGCCAGCAGCTTAGTCGGTTCGGGGGGTTTCTATGGCTACACCTTC.